This T cell receptor (beta chain) originates from a study of blood T cell repertoires in COVID-19. Study-wide background: The cDNA or gDNA used as material had been derived from T cells, B-cell-depleted T cells, or PBMCs.

In the original processing: It was from reference gene primer amplification that nucleated cell counts were estimated. Sequencing was performed with immunoSEQ multiplex PCR; in TCRdb, only in-frame clones are kept and a portion is missing. The V and J calls and clone size are taken from that table; D and trimming were inferred from the DNA. The sample has 100,000 to 150,000 clones, more than 80% seen once; the top ten hold under 3.5%. The length of the CDR3 is 13 residues. V lost 4 bases to trimming and J lost 9 bases, with 15 bases between them. CDR1 and CDR2 (germline): LGHNA, YNFKEQ. The sequenced material came from peripheral blood. This chain joins TRBV4-2 and TRBJ1-2, with a tentative D call TRBD1 (5 bases). The receptor was derived from a woman of 80 years or more with COVID-19, enrolled during active disease. The CDR3 loop is CASSPDSLGSYTF. The CDR3 bases are TGTGCCAGCAGCCCCGACAGTCTAGGCAGCTACACCTTC.